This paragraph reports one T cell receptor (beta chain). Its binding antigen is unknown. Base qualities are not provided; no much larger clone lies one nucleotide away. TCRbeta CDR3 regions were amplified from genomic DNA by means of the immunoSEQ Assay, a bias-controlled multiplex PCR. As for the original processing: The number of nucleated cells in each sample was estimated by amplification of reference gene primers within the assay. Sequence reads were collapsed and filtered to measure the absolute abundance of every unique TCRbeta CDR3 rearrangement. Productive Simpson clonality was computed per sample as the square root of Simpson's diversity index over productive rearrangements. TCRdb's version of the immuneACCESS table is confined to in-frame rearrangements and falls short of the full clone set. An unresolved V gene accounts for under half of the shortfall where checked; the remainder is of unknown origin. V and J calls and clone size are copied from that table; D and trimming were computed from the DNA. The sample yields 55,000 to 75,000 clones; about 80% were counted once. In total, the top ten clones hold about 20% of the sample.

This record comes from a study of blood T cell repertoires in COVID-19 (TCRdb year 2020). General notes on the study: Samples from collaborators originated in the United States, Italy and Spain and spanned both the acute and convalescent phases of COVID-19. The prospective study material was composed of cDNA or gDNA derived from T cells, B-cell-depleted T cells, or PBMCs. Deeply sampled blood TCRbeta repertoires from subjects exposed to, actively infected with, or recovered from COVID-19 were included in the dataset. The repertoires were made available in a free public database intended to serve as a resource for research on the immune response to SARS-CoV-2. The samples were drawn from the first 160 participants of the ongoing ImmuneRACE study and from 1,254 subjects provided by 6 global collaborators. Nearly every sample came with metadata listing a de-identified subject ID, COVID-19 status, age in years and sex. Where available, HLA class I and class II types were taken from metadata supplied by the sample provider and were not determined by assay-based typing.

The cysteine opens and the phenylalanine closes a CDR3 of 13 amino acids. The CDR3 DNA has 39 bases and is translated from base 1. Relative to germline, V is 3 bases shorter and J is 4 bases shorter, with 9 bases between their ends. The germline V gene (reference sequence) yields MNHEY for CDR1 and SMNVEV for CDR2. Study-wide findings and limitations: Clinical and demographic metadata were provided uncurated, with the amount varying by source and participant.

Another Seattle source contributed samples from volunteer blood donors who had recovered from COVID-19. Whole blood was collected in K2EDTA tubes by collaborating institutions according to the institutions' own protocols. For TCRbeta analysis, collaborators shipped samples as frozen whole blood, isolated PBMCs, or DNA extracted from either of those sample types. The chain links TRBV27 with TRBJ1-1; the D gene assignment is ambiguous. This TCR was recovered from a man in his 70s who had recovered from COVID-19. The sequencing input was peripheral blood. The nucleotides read TGTGCCAGCAGTTTTTCTGGGCTCACTGAAGCTTTCTTT. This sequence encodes CASSFSGLTEAFF.